These T cell receptor beta chains were read from a single sample in a study of response to subunit inactivated influenza vaccine. TCRdb reprocessed the RT-PCR reads via MiXCR and lists one record per CDR3 protein. This table holds roughly 710,000 distinct CDR3 sequences, 14% found once. Specimen: PBMCs from blood, collected 14 to 15 days before vaccination. The receptors were gathered from a man aged 50 to 60 who received an inactivated influenza vaccine. CDR3s include the opening cysteine and the closing phenylalanine or tryptophan. Each record gives: CDR3 DNA, CDR3 protein, D gene, clone size, V gene, J gene. A D gene is named only where the DNA matches it firmly. Where a row states a size, it is once, few, many or the class of an expanded clone; other rows omit it.

cdr3_nt: TGTGCCAGCACCCCAGTACAGGGGGCTGAAGGGGCCAACGTCCTGACTTTC
cdr3_aa: CASTPVQGAEGANVLTF
d_call: TRBD1
clone_size: NA
v_call: TRBV12-3/TRBV12-4
j_call: TRBJ2-6

cdr3_nt: TGTGCCACCAGCAGAGGTGGGGGAAGCGCGGAGGAGCAGTACTTC
cdr3_aa: CATSRGGGSAEEQYF
d_call: NA
clone_size: few
v_call: TRBV15
j_call: TRBJ2-7

cdr3_nt: TGTGCCAGCAGTCAGGGAGATGAGCAGTTCTTC
cdr3_aa: CASSQGDEQFF
d_call: NA
clone_size: many
v_call: TRBV12-3/TRBV12-4
j_call: TRBJ2-1

cdr3_nt: TGTGCCAGCAGCCCGACCCTAGGGGTGGACATTCAGTACTTC
cdr3_aa: CASSPTLGVDIQYF
d_call: NA
clone_size: few
v_call: TRBV14
j_call: TRBJ2-4

cdr3_nt: TGTGCCAGCAGCCAGTTAGGGGTTTTCTATGGCTACACCTTC
cdr3_aa: CASSQLGVFYGYTF
d_call: NA
clone_size: few
v_call: TRBV4-2
j_call: TRBJ1-2

cdr3_nt: TGTGCCAGCAGAGCCGCGGGACAGGTCACAGATACGCAGTATTTT
cdr3_aa: CASRAAGQVTDTQYF
d_call: TRBD1
clone_size: few
v_call: TRBV12-3/TRBV12-4
j_call: TRBJ2-3

cdr3_nt: TGTGCCAGCAGTCGGGAGGGATTGATCACTGAAGCTTTCTTT
cdr3_aa: CASSREGLITEAFF
d_call: NA
clone_size: few
v_call: TRBV6-2/TRBV6-3
j_call: TRBJ1-1

cdr3_nt: TGCAGTGCCGTCGGGACTAGCGGGAGGGGGTCCTACGAGCAGTACTTC
cdr3_aa: CSAVGTSGRGSYEQYF
d_call: TRBD2
clone_size: few
v_call: TRBV20-1
j_call: TRBJ2-7

cdr3_nt: TGTGCCAGCAGTCCCGAGACAGGAACCAATTCACCCCTCCACTTT
cdr3_aa: CASSPETGTNSPLHF
d_call: NA
clone_size: NA
v_call: TRBV6-2/TRBV6-3
j_call: TRBJ1-6

cdr3_nt: TGCGCCAGCAGCTTGTACCCTAGCGGGGTTCCAGAGACCCAGTACTTC
cdr3_aa: CASSLYPSGVPETQYF
d_call: TRBD2
clone_size: NA
v_call: TRBV5-1
j_call: TRBJ2-5

cdr3_nt: TGTGCCAGCAACCAAGGGGGCCCCAACACTGAAGCTTTCTTT
cdr3_aa: CASNQGGPNTEAFF
d_call: TRBD1
clone_size: NA
v_call: TRBV9
j_call: TRBJ1-1

cdr3_nt: TGTGCCAGCAGCCAGACTGGGCGGCTGATGTACAATGAGCAGTTCTTC
cdr3_aa: CASSQTGRLMYNEQFF
d_call: NA
clone_size: few
v_call: TRBV3-1
j_call: TRBJ2-1

cdr3_nt: TGTGCCAGCAGCCAAGTCCTCGGTGGAGGCTACACCTTC
cdr3_aa: CASSQVLGGGYTF
d_call: NA
clone_size: many
v_call: TRBV3-1
j_call: TRBJ1-2

cdr3_nt: TGCAGTGCCCGGACAGAGGCTGGGGCCAACGTCCTGACTTTC
cdr3_aa: CSARTEAGANVLTF
d_call: NA
clone_size: NA
v_call: TRBV20-1
j_call: TRBJ2-6

cdr3_nt: TGTGCCAGTACCCGTGTTCTAAATTCACCCCTCCACTTT
cdr3_aa: CASTRVLNSPLHF
d_call: NA
clone_size: NA
v_call: TRBV27
j_call: TRBJ1-6

cdr3_nt: TGCAGTGCTTCTGAATCGGGACTCGCCTACGAGCAGTACTTC
cdr3_aa: CSASESGLAYEQYF
d_call: NA
clone_size: NA
v_call: TRBV20-1
j_call: TRBJ2-7

cdr3_nt: TGCAGCGTTGAAAAGGGTCAGCCCGGAGATACGCAGTATTTT
cdr3_aa: CSVEKGQPGDTQYF
d_call: NA
clone_size: NA
v_call: TRBV29-1
j_call: TRBJ2-3

cdr3_nt: TGTGCCAGCAGCCCTAGGGTGGGGGGGAATGAGCAGTTCTTC
cdr3_aa: CASSPRVGGNEQFF
d_call: TRBD2
clone_size: few
v_call: TRBV3-1
j_call: TRBJ2-1

cdr3_nt: TGTGCCAGCAGCACACCAGGGGTTTGGGAGACCCAGTACTTC
cdr3_aa: CASSTPGVWETQYF
d_call: NA
clone_size: few
v_call: TRBV7-6
j_call: TRBJ2-5

cdr3_nt: TGCGCCAGCAGCCCAGGGGGGGTCAGGGCCGGGGAGCTGTTTTTT
cdr3_aa: CASSPGGVRAGELFF
d_call: NA
clone_size: NA
v_call: TRBV4-3
j_call: TRBJ2-2

cdr3_nt: TGTGCCAGCAGTAAGGACGCCACGGAGACCCAGTACTTC
cdr3_aa: CASSKDATETQYF
d_call: NA
clone_size: NA
v_call: TRBV2
j_call: TRBJ2-5

cdr3_nt: TGTGCCAGCAGCTTAGCGCCAGGGGTTCAGCCCCAGCATTTT
cdr3_aa: CASSLAPGVQPQHF
d_call: NA
clone_size: NA
v_call: TRBV7-2
j_call: TRBJ1-5

cdr3_nt: TGCAGTGCCAACAGCGAACTTAGCAATCAGCCCCAGCATTTT
cdr3_aa: CSANSELSNQPQHF
d_call: NA
clone_size: NA
v_call: TRBV20-1
j_call: TRBJ1-5

cdr3_nt: TGTGCCAGCAGCACTAGCGGGAGGAGGTACAATGAGCAGTTCTTC
cdr3_aa: CASSTSGRRYNEQFF
d_call: TRBD2
clone_size: few
v_call: TRBV12-3/TRBV12-4
j_call: TRBJ2-1

cdr3_nt: TGCAGCGTTGAAATACGTGGGAAGGGCAACACCGGGGAGCTGTTTTTT
cdr3_aa: CSVEIRGKGNTGELFF
d_call: NA
clone_size: NA
v_call: TRBV29-1
j_call: TRBJ2-2

cdr3_nt: TGTGCCACCAGTGATTTGAACTCGGAGGATGAGCAGTTCTTC
cdr3_aa: CATSDLNSEDEQFF
d_call: NA
clone_size: few
v_call: TRBV24-1
j_call: TRBJ2-1

cdr3_nt: TGTGCCAGCAGCATGACAGGGACCTCCTACAATGAGCAGTTCTTC
cdr3_aa: CASSMTGTSYNEQFF
d_call: TRBD1
clone_size: few
v_call: TRBV5-5
j_call: TRBJ2-1

cdr3_nt: TGTGCCATCAGTGCACCTCCGACAGTCAGATCCTACGAGCAGTACTTC
cdr3_aa: CAISAPPTVRSYEQYF
d_call: NA
clone_size: NA
v_call: TRBV10-3
j_call: TRBJ2-7

cdr3_nt: TGTGCCAGCAGTTTATCCGGACTCCTCTACAATGAGCAGTTCTTC
cdr3_aa: CASSLSGLLYNEQFF
d_call: NA
clone_size: NA
v_call: TRBV12-3/TRBV12-4
j_call: TRBJ2-1

cdr3_nt: TGCGCCAGCAGCCAGGGACAGGGGGTCGCAGATACGCAGTATTTT
cdr3_aa: CASSQGQGVADTQYF
d_call: TRBD1
clone_size: many
v_call: TRBV5-1
j_call: TRBJ2-3

cdr3_nt: TGTGCCAGCAGCCGAACAGGGGGCGCCGGTTATACGCAGTATTTT
cdr3_aa: CASSRTGGAGYTQYF
d_call: TRBD1
clone_size: NA
v_call: TRBV27
j_call: TRBJ2-3

cdr3_nt: TGCAGTGCTAGTAAACAGAATAATTCACCCCTCCACTTT
cdr3_aa: CSASKQNNSPLHF
d_call: NA
clone_size: NA
v_call: TRBV20-1
j_call: TRBJ1-6

cdr3_nt: TGTGCCAGCCGATCGACAGGGGCGCATGAAAAACTGTTTTTT
cdr3_aa: CASRSTGAHEKLFF
d_call: TRBD1
clone_size: few
v_call: TRBV2
j_call: TRBJ1-4

cdr3_nt: TGTGCCAGCAGCTTATTTGCGTTGGCGGCAACTAATGAAAAACTGTTTTTT
cdr3_aa: CASSLFALAATNEKLFF
d_call: NA
clone_size: many
v_call: TRBV7-2
j_call: TRBJ1-4

cdr3_nt: TGTGCCAGCAGCCAAGATCACGCGGGAGTAAGCTACAATGAGCAGTTCTTC
cdr3_aa: CASSQDHAGVSYNEQFF
d_call: TRBD2
clone_size: NA
v_call: TRBV4-2
j_call: TRBJ2-1

cdr3_nt: TGCGCCAGCAGCTTGGAAGGGACAGGGAACACTGAAGCTTTCTTT
cdr3_aa: CASSLEGTGNTEAFF
d_call: TRBD1
clone_size: many
v_call: TRBV5-1
j_call: TRBJ1-1

cdr3_nt: TGTGCCAGCAGCTCCCCCAGGGGGCAGAATGAAAAACTGTTTTTT
cdr3_aa: CASSSPRGQNEKLFF
d_call: TRBD1
clone_size: many
v_call: TRBV7-2
j_call: TRBJ1-4

cdr3_nt: TGTGCCAGCAGCTTGGGTGGTTTGGGACAGGGATACAATGAGCAGTTCTTC
cdr3_aa: CASSLGGLGQGYNEQFF
d_call: TRBD1
clone_size: NA
v_call: TRBV5-6
j_call: TRBJ2-1

cdr3_nt: TGTGCCAGCAGTTTGGGACGGACAGTCTATGGCTACACCTTC
cdr3_aa: CASSLGRTVYGYTF
d_call: NA
clone_size: many
v_call: TRBV28
j_call: TRBJ1-2

cdr3_nt: TGTGCCAGCTGTGGATCGGTGGAGGCAGATACGCAGTATTTT
cdr3_aa: CASCGSVEADTQYF
d_call: NA
clone_size: few
v_call: TRBV6-2/TRBV6-3
j_call: TRBJ2-3

cdr3_nt: TGTGCCAGCAGCTCGCCGGGACAGGGGTTAAATGAGCAGTTCTTC
cdr3_aa: CASSSPGQGLNEQFF
d_call: TRBD1
clone_size: NA
v_call: TRBV12-3/TRBV12-4
j_call: TRBJ2-1

cdr3_nt: TGCAGTGCTAGAGATATTCGGACTAGCGGCACCTACGAGCAGTACTTC
cdr3_aa: CSARDIRTSGTYEQYF
d_call: TRBD2
clone_size: few
v_call: TRBV20-1
j_call: TRBJ2-7

cdr3_nt: TGTGCCAGCAGCAAAGCAGGCAGAGCCTCTGGAAACACCATATATTTT
cdr3_aa: CASSKAGRASGNTIYF
d_call: NA
clone_size: NA
v_call: TRBV21-1
j_call: TRBJ1-3

cdr3_nt: TGCGCCAGCAGCCAAGCCGTTAACAATCAGCCCCAGCATTTT
cdr3_aa: CASSQAVNNQPQHF
d_call: NA
clone_size: few
v_call: TRBV4-3
j_call: TRBJ1-5

cdr3_nt: TGTGCCAGCAGTTCATTTACCGGGACAGGGGACTTTCATGAGCAGTTCTTC
cdr3_aa: CASSSFTGTGDFHEQFF
d_call: TRBD1
clone_size: many
v_call: TRBV28
j_call: TRBJ2-1

cdr3_nt: TGTGCCAGCAGGACGGGGGGCGCCAGCTCCTACGAGCAGTACTTC
cdr3_aa: CASRTGGASSYEQYF
d_call: NA
clone_size: few
v_call: TRBV6-1
j_call: TRBJ2-7

cdr3_nt: TGTGCCAGCAGTCTCGCGGGCCTCCCCCAGCATTTT
cdr3_aa: CASSLAGLPQHF
d_call: NA
clone_size: NA
v_call: TRBV11-2
j_call: TRBJ1-5

cdr3_nt: TGTGCCAGCAGCGTAGGCGCTGTCGGCAATGAGCAGTTCTTC
cdr3_aa: CASSVGAVGNEQFF
d_call: NA
clone_size: few
v_call: TRBV9
j_call: TRBJ2-1

cdr3_nt: TGTGCCAGCAGCAAGGGACTAGCGGGCACAGATACGCAGTATTTT
cdr3_aa: CASSKGLAGTDTQYF
d_call: TRBD2
clone_size: many
v_call: TRBV7-9
j_call: TRBJ2-3

cdr3_nt: TGTGCCAGCAGTAGGGACCTCCGAACCTACTATGGCTACACCTTC
cdr3_aa: CASSRDLRTYYGYTF
d_call: NA
clone_size: NA
v_call: TRBV2
j_call: TRBJ1-2

cdr3_nt: TGTGCCAGCAGCTCCTCGGACAGACGAAGACATTTT
cdr3_aa: CASSSSDRRRHF
d_call: NA
clone_size: few
v_call: TRBV12-3/TRBV12-4
j_call: TRBJ1-5